This entry features one T cell receptor (beta chain) sequence. The source of the sample is a study of long-term antiretroviral therapy in people with HIV. Run at survey level, the immunoSEQ assay was version v3.0. Measured with immunoSEQ multiplex PCR; TCRdb has only the in-frame clones, and not every one. This repertoire shows about 24,000 clones, about 87% found once; its top ten account for 8% to 9.5%. The CDR3 loop spans 16 amino acids. CDR1 and CDR2 from the germline V gene are WNHNN and SYGVQD (reference sequence). Trimming took 5 bases from V and 0 from J, leaving 14 bases between them. The sequenced sample was unsorted PBMCs, obtained 1.8 years before starting antiretroviral therapy. The chain links TRBV10-1 to TRBJ2-4; a weak D match, TRBD1 (6 bases). This clonotype was obtained from a man aged 50 or older with HIV. The DNA of the CDR3 is TGCGCCAGCAGTACGGCACAGGGCGTAGCCAAAAACATTCAGTACTTC. Protein: CASSTAQGVAKNIQYF.